The sequence of this T cell receptor (beta chain) was determined in a study of circulating and synovial CD4+ cells in juvenile arthritis. Study conclusions and caveats: Compared with bulk blood, circulating pathogenic-like lymphocytes shared substantially more CDR3 sequences with synovial T cells. These repertoires were less diverse than bulk blood CD4 repertoires. The pathogenic-like versus bulk T cell difference escaped Vbeta family analysis.

Sequenced samples came from active juvenile idiopathic arthritis patients. The assay was immunoSEQ multiplex PCR, and TCRdb's table has in-frame clones only and misses some. The data show over 30,000 clones, around 96% seen once. Of note for this clone: What it binds is unknown.

Germline CDR1 MDHEN, CDR2 SYDVKM. The CDR3 covers 17 residues. The trim removed 4 bases at V and 0 bases at J, leaving 9 bases unmatched. The TCR was taken from a human donor with juvenile idiopathic arthritis. Sequences were obtained from CD4+ T cells from blood. The genes are TRBV28 and TRBJ1-5; 7 bases are a match to TRBD1. CDR3 nucleotides: TGTGCCAGCAGTTCTTGGGACAGCATGTATAGCAATCAGCCCCAGCATTTT. The encoded protein is CASSSWDSMYSNQPQHF.